Below, 12 T cell receptor beta chains from the same sample are listed, as sequenced in a study of beta chain features in type 1 diabetes. Expressed TCRB transcripts got sequenced, as all isolated RNA was reverse transcribed. The protocol was immunoSEQ multiplex PCR, while the TCRdb copy is restricted to in-frame clones and leaves out a portion. The table records roughly 250,000 clones, around 21% of them present only once. These receptors are not linked to any known antigen. Study-level points and caveats: TCRB CDR3s were moderately but significantly shorter in Type 1 diabetes patients in all four CD4+ subsets.

The material sequenced was naive CD4+ T cells from blood. The source of these receptors is a woman between 35 and 50 years old with type 1 diabetes.

In its sample, this clone was seen a few times. This rearrangement joins TRBV14 to TRBJ1-4, with 9 bases lining up with TRBD1. V lost 4 bases, J lost 8 bases, and 5 bases stayed unmatched. Germline V gives CDR1 SGHDN, CDR2 FVKESK. This CDR3 comprises 14 residues. The CDR3 DNA follows: TGTGCCAGCAGCCGGACAGGGGTTGGAGAAAAACTGTTTTTT. Translating it yields CASSRTGVGEKLFF.

This clone has more than one count but fewer than ten. The V and J genes are TRBV10-3 and TRBJ2-5; a possible D gene is TRBD2 (5 bases). This CDR3 is 13 amino acids long. The V gene lost 11 bases and the J gene lost 3 bases, with 16 bases spanning the gap. Per germline, CDR1 ENHRY and CDR2 SYGVKD. The CDR3 region has the DNA TGTGCCTCCCAGGAGGAAGTGGAAGAGACCCAGTACTTC. As protein: CASQEEVEETQYF.

This clone was seen a handful of times. The chain couples TRBV4-2 to TRBJ1-1; 8 bases fit TRBD1. V was pared by 1 base and J by 3 bases, with 7 bases of the junction left unmatched. Germline values: CDR1 LGHNA, CDR2 YNFKEQ. This CDR3 is 16 amino acids long. In DNA form, the CDR3 reads TGTGCCAGCAGCCAAGGGACAGGGAGGCGTGACACTGAAGCTTTCTTT. Amino acid sequence: CASSQGTGRRDTEAFF.

The V and J genes are TRBV6-1 and TRBJ2-1, with 14 bases fitting TRBD2. Trimming at V came to 8 bases and at J to 7 bases, leaving 4 bases not matched to a gene. In germline, CDR1 is MNHNS, CDR2 SASEGT. The CDR3 spans 14 residues. For the CDR3, the DNA is TGTGCCAGCGGGGGACTAGCGGGAGATAATGAGCAGTTCTTC. The encoded protein is CASGGLAGDNEQFF.

This chain uses TRBV5-4 with TRBJ2-3, with D perhaps matching TRBD2 (5 bases). There are 17 residues in the CDR3. V was cut by 4 bases and J by 2 bases, with 20 bases left in between. CDR1 and CDR2 (germline): SGHNT, YYREEE (reference sequence). CDR3: CASSGPGPRGPTDTQYF. In DNA, the CDR3 is TGTGCCAGCAGCGGCCCGGGCCCCCGAGGGCCCACAGATACGCAGTATTTT.

The sample holds a few counts of this clone. V gene TRBV25-1 combines with J gene TRBJ2-1; D is ambiguous. Germline CDR1 is MGHDK and CDR2 is SYGVNS. The CDR3 sequence is 12 residues long. The V end was cut by 6 bases, the J end by 6 bases, with 9 bases between. This CDR3 is CASRYRFNEQFF. As DNA, the CDR3 is TGTGCCAGCAGGTACAGATTCAATGAGCAGTTCTTC.

The CDR3 here is CASSPRTALAKNIQYF. The CDR3 DNA is TGTGCCAGCAGCCCCCGGACAGCGCTAGCCAAAAACATTCAGTACTTC. This chain connects TRBV28 to TRBJ2-4, with D tentatively TRBD1 (6 bases). CDR1 and CDR2 (germline): MDHEN, SYDVKM. With 6 bases removed from V and 0 bases from J, the gap between germline ends came to 15 bases. The CDR3 has 16 residues.

This clone was observed a few times. The rearrangement uses TRBV9 and TRBJ1-5, with no clear D. CDR3 length: 14 residues. From germline, CDR1 is SGDLS and CDR2 YYNGEE. V lost 4 bases, J lost 7 bases, and 15 bases lay in between. As DNA, the CDR3 is TGTGCCAGCAGCCACACCGGGGTACAACAGCCCCAGCATTTT. It codes for CASSHTGVQQPQHF.

The chain recombines TRBV5-1 with TRBJ2-3; 7 bases line up with TRBD2. CDR1 is SGHRS, CDR2 YFSETQ, per germline. The trim removed 6 bases at V and 5 bases at J, leaving 9 bases unmatched. The CDR3 contains 14 residues. The CDR3 spells CASTGGEGEDTQYF. The CDR3 DNA is TGCGCCAGCACAGGAGGGGAGGGAGAAGATACGCAGTATTTT.

This clone was counted only a few times. The rearrangement links TRBV11-1 to TRBJ2-7, with 7 bases fitting TRBD2. In germline, CDR1 is SGHAT, CDR2 FQDESV (reference sequence). This CDR3 region has 13 residues. Unmatched junction bases numbered 5, after V lost 5 bases and J lost 4 bases. CDR3 residues: CASSGSSGYEQYF. The CDR3 DNA follows: TGTGCCAGCAGCGGATCTAGCGGATACGAGCAGTACTTC.

CDR3 region: CATSRDTVHYGYTF. CDR3 nucleotide sequence: TGTGCCACCAGCAGAGATACAGTACACTATGGCTACACCTTC. V is TRBV15 and J is TRBJ1-2; D gene unclear. Germline V gene sequence: CDR1 LNHNV, CDR2 YYDKDF (reference sequence). The CDR3 length is 14 residues. The ends were cut back, 0 bases at V and 3 bases at J, with 8 bases in the middle.

There are a few counts of this clone. The chain uses TRBV29-1 and TRBJ1-4; 9 bases map to TRBD1. With 7 bases clipped from V and 7 bases from J, the junction kept 7 bases outside the gene matches. The CDR3 sequence is 13 residues long. Germline V gene data show CDR1 as SQVTM and CDR2 as ANQGSEA. The DNA for the CDR3 is TGCAGCGCAGGGGGACAGGGTAGTGAAAAACTGTTTTTT. Protein sequence: CSAGGQGSEKLFF.